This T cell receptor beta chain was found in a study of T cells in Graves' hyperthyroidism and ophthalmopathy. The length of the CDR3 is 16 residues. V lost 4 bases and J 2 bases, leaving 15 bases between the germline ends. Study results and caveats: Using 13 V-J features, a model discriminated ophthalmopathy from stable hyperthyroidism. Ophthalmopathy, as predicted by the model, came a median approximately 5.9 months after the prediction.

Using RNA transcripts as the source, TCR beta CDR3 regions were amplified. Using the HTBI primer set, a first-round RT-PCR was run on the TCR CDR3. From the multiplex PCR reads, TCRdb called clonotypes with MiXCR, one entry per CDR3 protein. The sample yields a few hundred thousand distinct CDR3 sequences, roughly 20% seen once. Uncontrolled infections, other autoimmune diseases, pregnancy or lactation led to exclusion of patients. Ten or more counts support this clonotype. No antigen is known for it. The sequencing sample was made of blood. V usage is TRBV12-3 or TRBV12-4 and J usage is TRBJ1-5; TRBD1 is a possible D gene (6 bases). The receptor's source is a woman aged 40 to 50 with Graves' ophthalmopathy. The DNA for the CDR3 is TGTGCCAGCAGTTCCGGGGGAGGGGGAGGCAATCAGCCCCAGCATTTT. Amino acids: CASSSGGGGGNQPQHF.